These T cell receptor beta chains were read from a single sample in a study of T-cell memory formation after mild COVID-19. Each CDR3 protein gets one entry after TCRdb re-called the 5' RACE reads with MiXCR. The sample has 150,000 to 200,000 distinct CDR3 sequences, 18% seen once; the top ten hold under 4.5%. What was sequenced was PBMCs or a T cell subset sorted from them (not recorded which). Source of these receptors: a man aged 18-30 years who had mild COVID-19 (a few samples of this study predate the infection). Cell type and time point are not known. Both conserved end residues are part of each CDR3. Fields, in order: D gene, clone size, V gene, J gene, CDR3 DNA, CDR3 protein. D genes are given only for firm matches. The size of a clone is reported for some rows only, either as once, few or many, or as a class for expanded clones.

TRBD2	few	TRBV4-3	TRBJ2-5	TGCGCCAGCAGCCGTGGGACTAGCGGGCCTCAAGAGACCCAGTACTTC	CASSRGTSGPQETQYF
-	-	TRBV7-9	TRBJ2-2	TGTGCCAGCAGTTATACCGTAAGAGGGGCAGCGGAGACCGGGGAGCTGTTTTTT	CASSYTVRGAAETGELFF
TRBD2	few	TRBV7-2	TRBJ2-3	TGTGCCAGCAGCCTGACTAGCGGGGGGGGCACAGATACGCAGTATTTT	CASSLTSGGGTDTQYF
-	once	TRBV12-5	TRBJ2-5	TGTGCTAGTGGCCCTGGGTGGGGGGGCCTCGCAGAGACCCAGTACTTC	CASGPGWGGLAETQYF
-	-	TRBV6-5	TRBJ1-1	TGTGCCAGCAGTTACTCTGGGGGGGCGAACACTGAAGCTTTCTTT	CASSYSGGANTEAFF
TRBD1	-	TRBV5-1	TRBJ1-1	TGCGCCAGCAGCCTACAGTTCGGACAGGGGAACACTGAAGCTTTCTTT	CASSLQFGQGNTEAFF
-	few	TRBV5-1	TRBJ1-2	TGCGCCAGCAGCTTTGACGGGCAAAGTGGCTACACCTTC	CASSFDGQSGYTF
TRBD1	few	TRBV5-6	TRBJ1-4	TGTGCCAGCAGTTTCCGGACAGGATATAATGAAAAACTGTTTTTT	CASSFRTGYNEKLFF
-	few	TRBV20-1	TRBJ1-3	TGCAGTGCTAGATCCAGCAGTTCTGGAAACACCATATATTTT	CSARSSSSGNTIYF
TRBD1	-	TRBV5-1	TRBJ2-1	TGCGCCAGCAGCCACCGGGACAGAAACCACAATGAGCAGTTCTTC	CASSHRDRNHNEQFF
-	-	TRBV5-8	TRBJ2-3	TGTGCCAGCATTCAGGGGCAGCCCACAGATACGCAGTATTTT	CASIQGQPTDTQYF
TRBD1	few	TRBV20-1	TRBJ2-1	TGCAGCTCGGGGACAGGGACCTACAATGAGCAGTTCTTC	CSSGTGTYNEQFF